These 14 T cell receptor beta chains were sequenced from one sample in a study of shared clonotypes between healthy human individuals. Produced via immunoSEQ multiplex PCR; TCRdb's table is partial and in-frame only. The data hold about 2 million clones, with roughly 96% observed a single time. Sequenced input: naive CD4+ T cells sorted from blood. The subset: CD45RA+ positively selected. The receptors stem from a man in his late teens or twenties in good health.

The chain recombines TRBV30 with TRBJ1-6; no definite D call. The germline gives CDR1 GTSNPN, CDR2 SVGIG (reference sequence). The CDR3 is 15 residues long. Trimming stripped 2 bases from V and 5 bases from J, with 13 bases between. CDR3 sequence: CAWSQVDFDNSPLHF. Here the CDR3 DNA reads TGTGCCTGGAGTCAAGTAGACTTTGATAATTCACCCCTCCACTTT. Looking up the rest from reference TRBV30 and TRBJ1-6 gives the full variable domain: SQTIHQWPATLVQPVGSPLSLECTVEGTSNPNLYWYRQAAGRGLQLLFYSVGIGQISSEVPQNLSASRPQDRQFILSSKKLLLSDSGFYLCAWSQVDFDNSPLHFGNGTRLTVT.

The V and J genes are TRBV29-1 and TRBJ1-1; TRBD1 is a possible D gene (5 bases). Trimming pared 6 bases from V and 3 bases from J, leaving 20 bases between. This CDR3 is built from 15 residues. CDR1 and CDR2 from the germline V gene are SQVTM and ANQGSEA. CDR3 sequence reads: CSVVPSVGGDTEAFF. The CDR3 nucleotides are TGCAGCGTCGTCCCCTCGGTGGGGGGAGACACTGAAGCTTTCTTT.

At least ten counts were recorded for this clone. CDR3 sequence reads: CASSLYGGMKTQYF. The CDR3 nucleotides read TGTGCCAGCAGTTTATATGGGGGCATGAAGACCCAGTACTTC. V is TRBV28 and J is TRBJ2-5; possibly TRBD1 for D (6 bases). Deletions cut 1 base from V and 6 bases from J, with 12 bases between. The length of the CDR3 is 14 residues. Germline CDR1 and CDR2: MDHEN and SYDVKM.

The V and J genes are TRBV19 and TRBJ2-1; TRBD2 aligns across 10 bases. The CDR3 consists of 18 residues. The trim removed 4 bases at V and 2 bases at J, leaving 11 bases unmatched. Germline assignment: CDR1 LNHDA and CDR2 SQIVND (reference sequence). Here the CDR3 reads CASSTIAGGTFAYNEQFF. For the CDR3, the DNA is TGTGCCAGTAGTACGATAGCGGGAGGTACTTTCGCCTACAATGAGCAGTTCTTC.

The J gene is TRBJ2-7, the V gene TRBV7-6, with 11 bases lining up with TRBD2. The V and J ends lost 2 bases and 6 bases, in that order; junction bases with no gene match: 3. This CDR3 region has 14 residues. Germline V CDR1 and CDR2: SGHVS, FNYEAQ. CDR3 sequence: CASSLLLAGGEQYF. DNA of the CDR3: TGTGCCAGCAGCTTACTGCTAGCGGGAGGCGAGCAGTACTTC. Full variable domain (rest looked up from reference TRBV7-6 and TRBJ2-7): GAGVSQSPRYKVTKRGQDVALRCDPISGHVSLYWYRQALGQGPEFLTYFNYEAQQDKSGLPNDRFSAERPEGSISTLTIQRTEQRDSAMYRCASSLLLAGGEQYFGPGTRLTVT.

The V call is TRBV7-2, the J call TRBJ1-1; maybe TRBD1 (5 bases). Germline loops: CDR1 SGHTA, CDR2 FQGNSA. V shed 6 bases and J shed 8 bases, with 16 bases lying between them. The CDR3 spans 13 residues. DNA for the CDR3: TGTGCCAGCAGGAAAGGGGTGGACCTCGAAGCTTTCTTT. It is translated as CASRKGVDLEAFF. Complete variable domain (other parts from reference TRBV7-2 and TRBJ1-1): GAGVSQSPSNKVTEKGKDVELRCDPISGHTALYWYRQSLGQGLEFLIYFQGNSAPDKSGLPSDRFSAERTGGSVSTLTIQRTQQEDSAVYLCASRKGVDLEAFFGQGTRLTVV.

J is TRBJ1-5 and V is TRBV6-1, with TRBD1 identical over 7 bases. CDR1 is MNHNS, CDR2 SASEGT, per germline. The junction had 5 bases not matched to a gene; V was cut back by 2 bases and J by 7 bases. The CDR3 covers 14 residues. This CDR3 is CASSENRGGQPQHF. The CDR3 region has the DNA TGTGCCAGCAGTGAAAACAGGGGAGGACAGCCCCAGCATTTT.

This chain connects TRBV5-4 to TRBJ2-2; tentatively, D is TRBD2 (7 bases). The CDR3 is made up of 17 amino acids. The ends were cut back, 6 bases at V and 0 bases at J, with 18 bases in the middle. Looked up from germline, CDR1 is SGHNT and CDR2 is YYREEE (reference sequence). CDR3 DNA: TGTGCCAGCAACATCCTTGGCGGGGGCCCGAACACCGGGGAGCTGTTTTTT. Translated: CASNILGGGPNTGELFF.

The chain carries TRBV2 and TRBJ2-6, with a possible D match to TRBD2 (5 bases). The CDR3 sequence is 14 residues long. CDR1 is SNHLY, CDR2 FYNNEI, per germline. The V end lost 7 bases, the J end lost 0 bases, and 7 bases lay between the germline ends. The CDR3 DNA reads TGTGCCAGCACAGGACTCTCTGGGGCCAACGTCCTGACTTTC. Translation gives CASTGLSGANVLTF.

The chain is built from TRBV6-5 and TRBJ1-6; TRBD1 might be the D (6 bases). Per germline, CDR1 MNHEY and CDR2 SVGAGI. V was cut by 2 bases and J by 7 bases, with 12 bases left in between. CDR3 length: 15 residues. The CDR3 sequence: CASSYGGTRNSPLHF. The CDR3 coding sequence is TGTGCCAGCAGTTACGGCGGGACAAGAAATTCACCCCTCCACTTT.

The chain is built from TRBV2 and TRBJ2-5; D remains ambiguous. The CDR3 has 16 residues. Germline V gene data show CDR1 as SNHLY and CDR2 as FYNNEI. The V gene lost 5 bases and the J gene lost 5 bases, with 21 bases spanning the gap. The DNA for the CDR3 is TGTGCCAGCAGTCACGACCGGATAGCCCCCAGGGAGACCCAGTACTTC. It specifies CASSHDRIAPRETQYF.

The chain carries TRBV7-9 and TRBJ2-5, with a tentative D call TRBD1 (5 bases). The CDR3 has 14 amino acids. Trimming cost V 2 bases and J 4 bases, with 11 bases left between them. The V gene's germline CDR1 is SEHNR and CDR2 FQNEAQ (reference sequence). CDR3 bases: TGTGCCAGCAGCTTAACATCAGGGTTAGAGACCCAGTACTTC. Its translation: CASSLTSGLETQYF.

J is TRBJ2-7 and V is TRBV7-2; 7 positions match TRBD2. Germline values: CDR1 SGHTA, CDR2 FQGNSA. J was trimmed by 6 bases and V by 0 bases; bases with no gene match: 5. The CDR3 is 14 residues long. In DNA, the CDR3 is TGTGCCAGCAGCTTAGCCAGCGGGATAGGCGAGCAGTACTTC. The encoded protein is CASSLASGIGEQYF.

V gene TRBV5-1 combines with J gene TRBJ1-2, with no clear D. V was clipped by 4 bases and J by 10 bases, with 20 bases between them. Germline V gives CDR1 SGHRS, CDR2 YFSETQ. This CDR3 has 14 residues. The CDR3 DNA is TGCGCCAGCAGCCCGGGGAGGGCTGAATTGAACTACACCTTC. It specifies CASSPGRAELNYTF.